The rows below give T cell receptor beta chains drawn from one sample of a study of technical replicates of blood from a handful of donors. Assay used: immunoSEQ multiplex PCR; TCRdb lists only in-frame clones, some missing. The data show over 50,000 clones, around 87% seen once. Source material: PBMCs. The source of these receptors is a human donor in good health. Some clones in this sample may be carry-over from other donors' samples. Each CDR3 is given with its conserved first and last residue. Fields, in order: clone size, V gene, J gene, D gene, CDR3 DNA, CDR3 protein. A D gene is named only where the DNA matches it firmly. Expanded clones are given a class, and other clones once, few, many or no size at all.

clone size: .; V gene: TRBV5-1; J gene: TRBJ2-7; D gene: TRBD2; CDR3 DNA: TGCGCCAGCAGCCCGGGCGGGGTTCTAGCGGGAGACAACGAGCAGTACTTC; CDR3 protein: CASSPGGVLAGDNEQYF
clone size: .; V gene: TRBV15; J gene: TRBJ2-7; D gene: TRBD2; CDR3 DNA: TGTGCCACCAGCAGAGGCGGACTAGCGGGAGGATACGAGCAGTACTTC; CDR3 protein: CATSRGGLAGGYEQYF
clone size: .; V gene: TRBV19; J gene: TRBJ2-7; D gene: .; CDR3 DNA: TGTGCCAGTAGTAGCGTGTCCTCCTACGAGCAGTACTTC; CDR3 protein: CASSSVSSYEQYF
clone size: .; V gene: TRBV6-6; J gene: TRBJ2-5; D gene: .; CDR3 DNA: TGTGCCAGCACCCCAGGGGCGGGAGAGACCCAGTACTTC; CDR3 protein: CASTPGAGETQYF
clone size: .; V gene: TRBV15; J gene: TRBJ2-3; D gene: .; CDR3 DNA: TGTGCCACCAGCAGAGATCTGGGCGGAACAGGAGTGGATACGCAGTATTTT; CDR3 protein: CATSRDLGGTGVDTQYF
clone size: .; V gene: TRBV5-1; J gene: TRBJ1-2; D gene: .; CDR3 DNA: TGCGCCAGCAGGACAGAAAACTATGGCTACACCTTC; CDR3 protein: CASRTENYGYTF
clone size: .; V gene: TRBV18; J gene: TRBJ2-1; D gene: .; CDR3 DNA: TGTGCCAGCTCACTCGGTATCACGGATGAGCAGTTCTTC; CDR3 protein: CASSLGITDEQFF
clone size: .; V gene: TRBV14; J gene: TRBJ2-7; D gene: TRBD2; CDR3 DNA: TGTGCCAGCAGCCAAGTTCGGAGGATGGGGGTACTAGCGACTTCCCTCGACGAGCAGTACTTC; CDR3 protein: CASSQVRRMGVLATSLDEQYF
clone size: .; V gene: TRBV7-9; J gene: TRBJ2-2; D gene: TRBD2; CDR3 DNA: TGTGCCAGCAGCGATCGACTAGCGGGAGGGCCCGGGGAGCTGTTTTTT; CDR3 protein: CASSDRLAGGPGELFF
clone size: .; V gene: TRBV7-2; J gene: TRBJ2-5; D gene: .; CDR3 DNA: TGTGCCAGCAGCTTAGCGGGGCCCCAAGAGACCCAGTACTTC; CDR3 protein: CASSLAGPQETQYF
clone size: once; V gene: TRBV2; J gene: TRBJ1-6; D gene: TRBD1; CDR3 DNA: TGTGCCAGCGCAAGGGACAGGGAGGGGGCACCCCTCCACTTT; CDR3 protein: CASARDREGAPLHF
clone size: .; V gene: TRBV9; J gene: TRBJ1-2; D gene: .; CDR3 DNA: TGTGCCAGCACCTCTGGGGTGGGGGGCTATGGCTACACCTTC; CDR3 protein: CASTSGVGGYGYTF
clone size: once; V gene: TRBV11-2; J gene: TRBJ1-3; D gene: .; CDR3 DNA: TGTGCCAGCAGCTCGGGTTTGGGTATCTCTGGAAACACCATATATTTT; CDR3 protein: CASSSGLGISGNTIYF
clone size: .; V gene: TRBV7-9; J gene: TRBJ2-7; D gene: .; CDR3 DNA: TGTGCCAGCAGCTTAGTTGGGGAGTTAGAGTACTTC; CDR3 protein: CASSLVGELEYF
clone size: .; V gene: TRBV19; J gene: TRBJ1-5; D gene: .; CDR3 DNA: TGTGCCAGTAGTATCACAGGCCAGGGAGGGAATCAGCCCCAGCATTTT; CDR3 protein: CASSITGQGGNQPQHF
clone size: .; V gene: TRBV29-1; J gene: TRBJ2-5; D gene: .; CDR3 DNA: TGCAGCGCGGTCCCATCCCAAGAGACCCAGTACTTC; CDR3 protein: CSAVPSQETQYF
clone size: .; V gene: TRBV10-1; J gene: TRBJ2-7; D gene: .; CDR3 DNA: TGCGCCAGCAGTGAGTCGACAGACTCCTACGAGCAGTACTTC; CDR3 protein: CASSESTDSYEQYF
clone size: .; V gene: TRBV7-9; J gene: TRBJ2-7; D gene: .; CDR3 DNA: TGTGCCAGCAGCTTAGCCGGGGAGCAGTACTTC; CDR3 protein: CASSLAGEQYF
clone size: once; V gene: TRBV18; J gene: TRBJ2-1; D gene: TRBD2; CDR3 DNA: TGTGCCAGCTCACCCTTCCAACCTAGCGGGGGGGCCTACAATGAGCAGTTCTTC; CDR3 protein: CASSPFQPSGGAYNEQFF
clone size: .; V gene: TRBV4-3; J gene: TRBJ2-5; D gene: TRBD2; CDR3 DNA: TGCGCCAGCAGCCAGGCTTGGGGACTAGCGGGGGGGCGAGAGACCCAGTACTTC; CDR3 protein: CASSQAWGLAGGRETQYF
clone size: few; V gene: TRBV19; J gene: TRBJ2-7; D gene: TRBD2; CDR3 DNA: TGTGCCAGTAGTGCCGGACTAGGACTAGGCTACGAGCAGTACTTC; CDR3 protein: CASSAGLGLGYEQYF
clone size: once; V gene: TRBV4-2; J gene: TRBJ1-2; D gene: TRBD1; CDR3 DNA: TGTGCCAGCAGCCAAGATGGATTGGGGGACAGAGGCGGCTACACCTTC; CDR3 protein: CASSQDGLGDRGGYTF
clone size: once; V gene: TRBV10-1; J gene: TRBJ1-1; D gene: .; CDR3 DNA: TGCGCCAACCCAACCAGGGTTGAAGCTTTCTTT; CDR3 protein: CANPTRVEAFF
clone size: .; V gene: TRBV10-3; J gene: TRBJ1-5; D gene: .; CDR3 DNA: TGTGCCATCGCTGTTGGAGAGAATCAGCCCCAGCATTTT; CDR3 protein: CAIAVGENQPQHF
clone size: .; V gene: TRBV7-2; J gene: TRBJ1-2; D gene: TRBD1; CDR3 DNA: TGTGCCAGCAGCACCCGGGACAGGGCGTATACTAACTATGGCTACACCTTC; CDR3 protein: CASSTRDRAYTNYGYTF
clone size: .; V gene: TRBV4-1; J gene: TRBJ2-3; D gene: .; CDR3 DNA: TGCGCCAGCGGAGACGGGGGAAGCACAGATACGCAGTATTTT; CDR3 protein: CASGDGGSTDTQYF
clone size: .; V gene: TRBV30; J gene: TRBJ2-2; D gene: .; CDR3 DNA: TGTGCCTGGAGTGTCGGCGGGGAGCTGTTTTTT; CDR3 protein: CAWSVGGELFF
clone size: .; V gene: TRBV2; J gene: TRBJ2-7; D gene: TRBD1; CDR3 DNA: TGTGCCAGCAGGGCCCGACAGGGTGCGGACGAGCAGTACTTC; CDR3 protein: CASRARQGADEQYF
clone size: .; V gene: TRBV6-5; J gene: TRBJ2-7; D gene: .; CDR3 DNA: TGTGCCAGCAGTCGGACTCGGGGAGCCTACGAGCAGTACTTC; CDR3 protein: CASSRTRGAYEQYF
clone size: .; V gene: TRBV6-5; J gene: TRBJ1-4; D gene: .; CDR3 DNA: TGTGCCAGCAGCTACGAGGGAGCTAATGAAAAACTGTTTTTT; CDR3 protein: CASSYEGANEKLFF
clone size: .; V gene: TRBV5-6; J gene: TRBJ2-5; D gene: TRBD2; CDR3 DNA: TGTGCCAGCAGCTCCGGCGGACTAGCGGGGTTTCTAGAGACCCAGTACTTC; CDR3 protein: CASSSGGLAGFLETQYF
clone size: .; V gene: TRBV28; J gene: TRBJ1-2; D gene: .; CDR3 DNA: TGTGCCAGCAGTAGACAGAGAAACTATGGCTACACCTTC; CDR3 protein: CASSRQRNYGYTF
clone size: once; V gene: TRBV4-2; J gene: TRBJ2-7; D gene: TRBD2; CDR3 DNA: TGTGCCAGCAGCCAAGCGGGAGGCCCCCCTAGGGAGCAGTACTTC; CDR3 protein: CASSQAGGPPREQYF
clone size: .; V gene: TRBV5-1; J gene: TRBJ1-6; D gene: .; CDR3 DNA: TGCGCCAGCAGCTTGGAGCGGGACACACCAGAGGGTTCACCCCTCCACTTT; CDR3 protein: CASSLERDTPEGSPLHF
clone size: .; V gene: TRBV6-5; J gene: TRBJ2-3; D gene: .; CDR3 DNA: TGTGCCAGCAATCCCCGCGGGGCTCGCACAGATACGCAGTATTTT; CDR3 protein: CASNPRGARTDTQYF
clone size: few; V gene: TRBV30; J gene: TRBJ2-1; D gene: TRBD2; CDR3 DNA: TGTGCCTGGAAGGGACTAGCGGGATCTGAGCAGTTCTTC; CDR3 protein: CAWKGLAGSEQFF
clone size: .; V gene: TRBV19; J gene: TRBJ2-6; D gene: .; CDR3 DNA: TGTGCCAGTAGTATAGTGGCAGGGGGACTTGGTGGGGCCAACGTCCTGACTTTC; CDR3 protein: CASSIVAGGLGGANVLTF
clone size: .; V gene: TRBV9; J gene: TRBJ1-2; D gene: TRBD1; CDR3 DNA: TGTGCCAGCAGCGTAGGGGACAGGGGCTTCTATGGCTACACCTTC; CDR3 protein: CASSVGDRGFYGYTF
clone size: .; V gene: TRBV7-9; J gene: TRBJ1-2; D gene: .; CDR3 DNA: TGTGCCAGCAGCTCCCTCGAGGGCCCCTATGGCTACACCTTC; CDR3 protein: CASSSLEGPYGYTF
clone size: .; V gene: TRBV6-5; J gene: TRBJ2-7; D gene: .; CDR3 DNA: TGTGCCAGCAGTTTATCTCCGGGACCTCTCGGGGGCGAGCAGTACTTC; CDR3 protein: CASSLSPGPLGGEQYF
clone size: .; V gene: TRBV27; J gene: TRBJ2-2; D gene: .; CDR3 DNA: TGTGCCAGCAGTTTGCGTGCCGGGGAGCTGTTTTTT; CDR3 protein: CASSLRAGELFF
clone size: .; V gene: TRBV11-1; J gene: TRBJ2-7; D gene: .; CDR3 DNA: TGTGCCAGCAGCCGCGAACGGAACAGAAGCTTC; CDR3 protein: CASSRERNRSF
clone size: .; V gene: TRBV4-1; J gene: TRBJ2-1; D gene: .; CDR3 DNA: TGCGCCAGCAGCCAAGATCCAGCGGGCACCTACAATGAGCAGTTCTTC; CDR3 protein: CASSQDPAGTYNEQFF
clone size: .; V gene: TRBV7-3; J gene: TRBJ2-5; D gene: .; CDR3 DNA: TGTGCCAGCAGCCGGGCGGGTTGGGCTGGGGAGACCCAGTACTTC; CDR3 protein: CASSRAGWAGETQYF
clone size: .; V gene: TRBV19; J gene: TRBJ2-3; D gene: TRBD2; CDR3 DNA: TGTGCCAGTAGTATGGGCGCGGGAGGGAGTACAGATACGCAGTATTTT; CDR3 protein: CASSMGAGGSTDTQYF
clone size: .; V gene: TRBV2; J gene: TRBJ2-7; D gene: TRBD1; CDR3 DNA: TGTGCCAGCGAGCACAGGGGTTACGAGCAGTACTTC; CDR3 protein: CASEHRGYEQYF
clone size: .; V gene: TRBV21-1; J gene: TRBJ1-1; D gene: .; CDR3 DNA: TGTGCCAGCATTTCAAGGGGCAGAAACACTGAAGCTTTCTTT; CDR3 protein: CASISRGRNTEAFF
clone size: .; V gene: TRBV7-7; J gene: TRBJ1-5; D gene: .; CDR3 DNA: TGTGCCAGCAGCTTAGGGGGCCAGCCCCAGCATTTT; CDR3 protein: CASSLGGQPQHF
clone size: .; V gene: TRBV27; J gene: TRBJ1-6; D gene: .; CDR3 DNA: TGTGCCAGCAGGACCCTGACATCCGTTAATTCACCCCTCCACTTT; CDR3 protein: CASRTLTSVNSPLHF
clone size: .; V gene: TRBV9; J gene: TRBJ2-3; D gene: .; CDR3 DNA: TGTGCCAGCAGCCTCCCTTCCTTAACAGATACGCAGTATTTT; CDR3 protein: CASSLPSLTDTQYF
clone size: .; V gene: TRBV5-4; J gene: TRBJ2-5; D gene: TRBD1; CDR3 DNA: TGTGCCAGCAGCTCGGACAGGTGGAAGACCCAGTACTTC; CDR3 protein: CASSSDRWKTQYF
clone size: .; V gene: TRBV27; J gene: TRBJ2-7; D gene: TRBD2; CDR3 DNA: TGTGCCAGCAGTTTATCGCAAGGGACTAGCGGGAGGAGGAACGAGCAGTACTTC; CDR3 protein: CASSLSQGTSGRRNEQYF
clone size: .; V gene: TRBV7-2; J gene: TRBJ1-2; D gene: .; CDR3 DNA: TGTGCCAGCAGCTTAAGGGACACCCGCGAGTCTTATGGCTACACCTTC; CDR3 protein: CASSLRDTRESYGYTF
clone size: .; V gene: TRBV27; J gene: TRBJ2-3; D gene: TRBD2; CDR3 DNA: TGTGCCAGCAGTTTCGCCGGGGGGTTAGGCACAGATACGCAGTATTTT; CDR3 protein: CASSFAGGLGTDTQYF
clone size: .; V gene: TRBV19; J gene: TRBJ2-5; D gene: TRBD2; CDR3 DNA: TGTGCCAGTCATAGCGGGGGGATCCAAGAGACCCAGTACTTC; CDR3 protein: CASHSGGIQETQYF